A selection of T cell receptor beta chains follows, all from one sample in a study of glioma-infiltrating T cells after dendritic cell vaccination. Here immunoSEQ multiplex PCR was the method, and the copy in TCRdb shows in-frame clones only, minus some. The sample contains around 97,000 clones, 80% to 90% of which appear only once. Sequencing was performed on blood, taken before dendritic cell vaccination. Receptors were obtained from a human donor with glioblastoma. The conserved cysteine and the conserved F or W are not part of the CDR3 here. Clone sizes are given selectively: once, few, many, or a class where the clone is expanded.

TRBJ2-3 | NA | TRBV27 | ASWLDRATDTQY
TRBJ2-5 | NA | TRBV5-4 | ASSQLRGVGQETQY
TRBJ1-5 | NA | TRBV5-8 | ASSLGGHSNQPQH
TRBJ2-2 | NA | TRBV7-8 | ASSLAGTGNTGELF
TRBJ1-1 | NA | TRBV9 | ASSVQVNSWATEAF
TRBJ2-7 | once | TRBV5-1 | ASSLAGVYEQY
TRBJ2-1 | NA | TRBV5-4 | ASSPGGDNDNEQF
TRBJ1-1 | NA | TRBV5-1 | ASRLGENTEAF
TRBJ1-6 | NA | TRBV5-8 | ASSGGTGISYNSPLH
TRBJ1-1 | NA | TRBV5-1 | ASSDSGGDTEAF
TRBJ2-3 | NA | TRBV10-1 | ASSEVSSGGGADTQY
TRBJ2-7 | NA | TRBV7-2 | ASSQNRGGGYEQY
TRBJ2-2 | NA | TRBV7-8 | ASSQGSGELF
TRBJ2-7 | NA | TRBV5-1 | ASSLGRDRGYEQY
TRBJ1-1 | NA | TRBV11-2 | ASSLWTARVNTEAF
TRBJ1-2 | once | TRBV9 | ASSAGAGTNYGYT
TRBJ2-5 | NA | TRBV7-2 | ASRSSGGLQETQY
TRBJ1-6 | NA | TRBV10-1 | ASSAQDSPLH
TRBJ2-3 | NA | TRBV6-4 | ASSTSSTDTQY
TRBJ2-3 | NA | TRBV5-1 | ASSLQRTAVDTQY
TRBJ1-2 | NA | TRBV30 | AWSPGQEYGYT
TRBJ2-1 | NA | TRBV7-2 | ASSLVSTGGKDEQF
TRBJ1-4 | few | TRBV5-4 | ASSQGMAGANEKLF
TRBJ1-1 | NA | TRBV9 | ASSPLLNTEAF
TRBJ2-7 | NA | TRBV5-1 | ASSIAGTGTTYEQY
TRBJ1-2 | NA | TRBV5-6 | ASSFDGGSYGYT
TRBJ1-2 | NA | TRBV5-1 | ASTPHPGGDLGYGYT
TRBJ1-4 | NA | TRBV11-3 | ASSRSQANEKLF
TRBJ2-1 | NA | TRBV19 | ASMGLAGGRSGSYNEQF
TRBJ2-3 | NA | TRBV5-4 | ASSLNLAGGDTQY
TRBJ2-2 | NA | TRBV30 | AWTPVGGTNTGELF
TRBJ1-5 | NA | TRBV30 | AWSVPGLWYQPQH
TRBJ1-3 | NA | TRBV5-6 | ASSSRGPGNTIY
TRBJ2-7 | few | TRBV28 | ASSANNPGEVEQY
TRBJ2-3 | NA | TRBV7-2 | ASSFGLAAEDTQY
TRBJ2-1 | NA | TRBV5-4 | ASSHRQGNEQF
TRBJ2-1 | NA | TRBV11-2 | ASRTRGLAYNEQF
TRBJ1-3 | NA | TRBV6-5 | ASSLQYEENTIY
TRBJ1-1 | NA | TRBV5-1 | ASRGWPGRATEAF